The 31 T cell receptor beta chains presented below share a single source sample, sequenced in a study of T cells in Graves' hyperthyroidism and ophthalmopathy. It was RNA transcripts that yielded the amplified TCR beta CDR3 regions. The HTBI primer set served for first-round RT-PCR of the TCR CDR3. TCRdb re-derived calls from the multiplex PCR reads in MiXCR, one entry per CDR3 protein. The data contain some 550,000 distinct CDR3 sequences, 16% of them singletons. Sequenced material: blood. These receptor sequences come from a woman between 40 and 55 years old with Graves' ophthalmopathy.

This clonotype has just a few counts. This chain joins TRBV20-1 and TRBJ1-5; tentatively, D is TRBD1 (5 bases). This CDR3 region has 13 residues. Germline CDR1 and CDR2: DFQATT and SNEGSKA (reference sequence). Trimming shortened V by 0 bases and J by 5 bases, and 8 bases separated the two germline ends. The CDR3 protein is CSAREQGDQPQHF. The CDR3 nucleotides read TGCAGTGCTAGAGAGCAGGGAGATCAGCCCCAGCATTTT.

This clonotype was detected ten times or more. This chain's CDR3 is CASSRVSGNYGYTF. Here the CDR3 DNA reads TGTGCCAGCAGTCGGGTGTCTGGGAACTATGGCTACACCTTC. This chain links TRBV12-3 or TRBV12-4 with TRBJ1-2, with D unclear. The V and J ends lost 5 bases and 2 bases respectively, with 12 bases between them. This CDR3 has 14 amino acids.

This clonotype was seen only a few times. The V and J genes are TRBV10-3 and TRBJ2-7; D is unclear. Judging by the DNA end, TRBJ2-1 fits better; the J call may be wrong. Germline-derived CDR1 and CDR2 are ENHRY and SYGVKD. CDR3 length: 12 amino acids. The CDR3 here is CAISESGREQFF. CDR3 nucleotide sequence: TGTGCCATCAGTGAGTCCGGGCGCGAGCAGTTCTTC.

This clonotype was seen ten or more times. The chain recombines TRBV11-2 with TRBJ2-1, with TRBD2 matching over 9 bases. The CDR3 length is 13 residues. J was trimmed by 7 bases and V by 4 bases; bases with no gene match: 2. Germline CDR1 is SGHAT and CDR2 is FQNNGV. CDR3 protein: CASSWTSANEQFF. As DNA, the CDR3 is TGTGCCAGCAGCTGGACTAGCGCTAATGAGCAGTTCTTC.

V gene TRBV6-2 or TRBV6-3 combines with J gene TRBJ2-7, with 13 bases aligning to TRBD2. The length of the CDR3 is 16 residues. The V segment lost 5 bases and the J segment 3 bases; nucleotides outside the gene matches: 7. CDR1 and CDR2 (germline): MNHEY, SVGEGT. CDR3 in DNA: TGTGCCAGCAGTCCAACGACTAGCGGGAGGCTCTACGAGCAGTACTTC. This codes for CASSPTTSGRLYEQYF.

The V and J genes are TRBV10-3 and TRBJ2-2; 9 bases match TRBD2. Germline V gene sequence: CDR1 ENHRY, CDR2 SYGVKD. The junction had 10 bases not matched to a gene; V was cut back by 7 bases and J by 4 bases. The CDR3 runs 16 residues. The CDR3 coding sequence is TGTGCCATCACCCCCCGAGCGGGAGGTAGCACCGGGGAGCTGTTTTTT. This gives the protein CAITPRAGGSTGELFF.

J is TRBJ1-2 and V is TRBV18; a weak D match, TRBD1 (6 bases). Germline CDR1 is KGHSH and CDR2 is LQKENI. This CDR3 is built from 15 residues. V lost 2 bases and J 6 bases, leaving 16 bases between the germline ends. In nucleotides, the CDR3 is TGTGCCAGCTCACCATCGACGGGGGGCGCAAATGGCTACACCTTC. Translation: CASSPSTGGANGYTF.

This clonotype was counted many times. The chain has TRBV6-1 and TRBJ2-7; D gene unclear. The CDR3 runs 13 residues. The V end was cut by 6 bases, the J end by 1 base, with 10 bases between. CDR1 is MNHNS, CDR2 SASEGT, per germline. Here the CDR3 reads CASRTSASYEQYF. The CDR3 DNA reads TGTGCCAGCAGGACTTCGGCTTCCTACGAGCAGTACTTC.

Many counts were recorded for this clonotype. The gene calls are TRBV10-3 and TRBJ2-3, with D perhaps matching TRBD2 (6 bases). Trimming took 4 bases from V and 1 from J, leaving 9 bases between them. CDR3 length equals 14 residues. Looked up from germline, CDR1 is ENHRY and CDR2 is SYGVKD. The CDR3 loop reads CAISAGLGTDTQYF. In nucleotides, the CDR3 is TGTGCCATCAGTGCGGGACTCGGCACAGATACGCAGTATTTT.

Ten or more counts support this clonotype. The chain employs TRBV20-1 and TRBJ1-2; a weak D match, TRBD1 (5 bases). CDR3 size: 14 residues. The germline V gene encodes CDR1 DFQATT and CDR2 SNEGSKA (reference sequence). Trimming stripped 0 bases from V and 7 bases from J, with 15 bases between. CDR3 in DNA: TGCAGTGCTAGAGATACGGCGACAGTTGGTGGCTACACCTTC. Its translation is CSARDTATVGGYTF.

This clonotype has a handful of counts. The chain couples TRBV20-1 to TRBJ1-3; maybe TRBD1 (5 bases). Trimming left V 3 bases short and J 3 bases short, with 12 bases between. This CDR3 comprises 14 residues. Germline-derived CDR1 and CDR2 are DFQATT and SNEGSKA (reference sequence). In nucleotides, the CDR3 is TGCAGTGCTAGCCTGACAGAGGGTGGAAACACCATATATTTT. Amino acid sequence: CSASLTEGGNTIYF.

The rearrangement uses TRBV2 and TRBJ2-7; 7 positions match TRBD2. The germline V gene encodes CDR1 SNHLY and CDR2 FYNNEI. The CDR3 loop spans 14 amino acids. The V and J ends lost 7 bases and 5 bases, in that order; junction bases with no gene match: 11. Written as DNA, the CDR3 is TGTGCCAGCAAGGGGCTGCGGGAGAGTGACGAGCAGTACTTC. This codes for CASKGLRESDEQYF.

This clonotype showed up just a few times. The chain is built from TRBV9 and TRBJ1-2, with D hard to call. The CDR3 spans 13 residues. Trimming took off 0 bases at V and 4 bases at J, with 7 bases between the two ends. Germline CDR1 SGDLS, CDR2 YYNGEE. CDR3 bases: TGTGCCAGCAGCGTAGTCGAGGGCTATGGCTACACCTTC. Translating gives CASSVVEGYGYTF.

The CDR3 spells CATSVAGVGQPQHF. CDR3 bases: TGTGCCACCAGTGTCGCGGGAGTCGGTCAGCCCCAGCATTTT. The V gene is TRBV24-1, the J gene TRBJ1-5; D is ambiguous. Germline V lookup: CDR1 KGHDR, CDR2 SFDVKD. Trimming took 5 bases from V and 6 from J, leaving 13 bases between them. The length of the CDR3 is 14 residues.

A word on this clonotype: A clone one base away is much larger, so this may be a read error. V usage is TRBV9 and J usage is TRBJ2-1; D not resolved. This CDR3 region has 12 residues. Germline V CDR1 and CDR2: SGDLS, YYNGEE. This CDR3 reads CASSVTYNEQLF. CDR3 DNA: TGTGCCAGCAGCGTGACCTACAATGAGCAGCTCTTC.

This clonotype was counted at least ten times. CDR3 loop: CASSLQAADGYTF. The DNA for the CDR3 is TGTGCCAGCAGCTTACAAGCGGCGGATGGCTACACCTTC. The V and J genes are TRBV7-2 and TRBJ1-2; no definite D call. Trimming took 2 bases from V and 6 from J, leaving 10 bases between them. Germline V gives CDR1 SGHTA, CDR2 FQGNSA. The CDR3 covers 13 residues.

This clonotype was picked up a small number of times. The rearrangement joins TRBV6-1 to TRBJ1-2, with D perhaps TRBD1 (5 bases). V was clipped by 3 bases and J by 7 bases, with 9 bases between them. Germline V CDR1 and CDR2: MNHNS, SASEGT. The CDR3 has 12 residues. The CDR3 region is CASSDRAGGYTF. In DNA form, the CDR3 reads TGTGCCAGCAGTGACAGGGCGGGTGGCTACACCTTC.

This clonotype showed up many times. This rearrangement joins TRBV30 to TRBJ2-1; D ambiguous. The germline V gene encodes CDR1 GTSNPN and CDR2 SVGIG (reference sequence). The CDR3 extends over 12 amino acids. CDR3 nucleotide sequence: TGTGCGGGAACCGACAACTCGGATGAGCAGTTCTTC. This codes for CAGTDNSDEQFF.

This clonotype was seen ten or more times. The gene calls are TRBV6-4 and TRBJ2-1, with 8 bases matching TRBD2. Looked up from germline, CDR1 is MRHNA and CDR2 is SNTAGT. The CDR3 sequence is 15 residues long. V lost 2 bases, J lost 2 bases, and 2 bases stayed unmatched. The CDR3 here is CASSDETSAYNEQFF. The CDR3 DNA reads TGTGCCAGCAGTGACGAGACTAGCGCCTACAATGAGCAGTTCTTC.

This clonotype has ten or more counts. The chain combines TRBV18 with TRBJ1-2, with TRBD1 matching over 7 bases. The CDR3 loop spans 13 amino acids. Germline values: CDR1 KGHSH, CDR2 LQKENI. Losses at the gene ends were 2 bases for V and 4 bases for J; bases not matched to a gene: 1. The CDR3 sequence: CASSPWDSYGYTF. CDR3 in DNA: TGTGCCAGCTCACCATGGGACAGCTATGGCTACACCTTC. Based on the CDR3 plus reference TRBV18 and TRBJ1-2, the full variable domain is NAGVMQNPRHLVRRRGQEARLRCSPMKGHSHVYWYRQLPEEGLKFMVYLQKENIIDESGMPKERFSAEFPKEGPSILRIQQVVRGDSAAYFCASSPWDSYGYTFGSGTRLTVV.

This clonotype was seen a handful of times. The V and J genes are TRBV2 and TRBJ2-6; no definite D call. Germline-derived CDR1 and CDR2 are SNHLY and FYNNEI. Trimming removed 4 bases from V and 0 bases from J, with 10 bases in between. There are 16 residues in the CDR3. CDR3 sequence (DNA): TGTGCCAGCAGTGCACAGAGTCTCTCTGGGGCCAACGTCCTGACTTTC. Translated: CASSAQSLSGANVLTF.

This clonotype was detected many times. V is TRBV2 and J is TRBJ1-1, with D maybe TRBD1 (5 bases). Germline V gene data show CDR1 as SNHLY and CDR2 as FYNNEI. Trimming shortened V by 3 bases and J by 1 base, and 9 bases separated the two germline ends. CDR3 length equals 14 residues. DNA for the CDR3: TGTGCCAGCAGTGATAGGGGACCGAACACTGAAGCTTTCTTT. This gives the protein CASSDRGPNTEAFF.

The chain uses TRBV19 and TRBJ2-3; D remains unclear. The V end was cut by 2 bases, the J end by 4 bases, with 4 bases between. Germline V gene data show CDR1 as LNHDA and CDR2 as SQIVND (reference sequence). CDR3 length: 12 amino acids. The CDR3: CASSIRSDTQYF. The CDR3, as DNA: TGTGCCAGTAGTATACGGTCAGATACGCAGTATTTT.

The sample holds many counts of this clonotype. The V and J genes are TRBV28 and TRBJ1-3, with 7 bases lining up with TRBD1. CDR3 size: 16 residues. Germline trimming cut 6 bases from V and 4 bases from J; bases unmatched to any gene: 12. The germline CDR1 and CDR2 sequences are MDHEN and SYDVKM. CDR3 DNA: TGTGCCAGCAGCGGGACAGACCTAGGGGAGGGAAACACCATATATTTT. This encodes CASSGTDLGEGNTIYF.

Details on this clonotype: A much larger clone sits a single nucleotide away, making a read error possible. V and J are TRBV20-1 and TRBJ2-6; D unclear. The CDR3 totals 16 residues. Germline CDR1 is DFQATT and CDR2 is SNEGSKA (reference sequence). Trimming pared 4 bases from V and 2 bases from J, leaving 15 bases between. CDR3 sequence reads: CSATDGTGAGANVLTF. CDR3 in DNA: TGCAGTGCTACGGACGGCACGGGCGCTGGGGCCAACGTCCTGACTTTC.

This clonotype occurred many times. The chain couples TRBV4-1 to TRBJ2-1; 11 bases map to TRBD2. CDR3 length: 15 amino acids. The germline gives CDR1 MGHRA, CDR2 YSYEKL. J was trimmed by 4 bases and V by 2 bases; bases with no gene match: 1. CDR3 sequence (DNA): TGCGCCAGCAGCCAAACTAGCGGGAGTTACAATGAGCAGTTCTTC. Residues: CASSQTSGSYNEQFF.

This clonotype came up a few times. This chain joins TRBV20-1 and TRBJ2-5; TRBD1 agrees at 10 bases. This CDR3 comprises 15 residues. Germline lookup yields CDR1 DFQATT and CDR2 SNEGSKA (reference sequence). The V gene end was trimmed by 0 bases and the J gene end by 5 bases; junction bases not matched to a gene: 6. Here the CDR3 reads CSARDPDRGQETQYF. The CDR3 nucleotides are TGCAGTGCTAGAGATCCCGACAGGGGGCAGGAGACCCAGTACTTC.

Note on this clonotype: Its ends do not fully match the called genes, so a read error is possible. The chain carries TRBV6-1 and TRBJ1-4; 8 bases match TRBD1. This CDR3 spans 15 amino acids. Germline lookup yields CDR1 MNHNS and CDR2 SASEGT. The CDR3 loop is CASSEGQGTIEKLFF. The DNA for the CDR3 is TGTGCCAGCAGTGAAGGACAGGGGACTATTGAAAAACTGTTTTTT.

This clonotype was counted many times. The rearrangement uses TRBV7-3 and TRBJ2-1; 8 nucleotides align to TRBD2. The CDR3 is 14 amino acids. The germline V gene has CDR1 SGHTA and CDR2 FQGTGA. With V trimmed by 4 bases and J by 5 bases, 4 bases remained unmatched. CDR3 DNA: TGTGCCAGCAGCTCCCCGGGACTAGACAATGAGCAGTTCTTC. Amino acid sequence: CASSSPGLDNEQFF.

V is TRBV5-1 and J is TRBJ2-3, with D possibly being TRBD1 or TRBD2 (5 bases each). Germline V lookup: CDR1 SGHRS, CDR2 YFSETQ. Trimming took off 4 bases at V and 4 bases at J, with 7 bases between the two ends. This CDR3 spans 12 amino acids. The CDR3 reads CASSGTPDTQYF. Written as DNA, the CDR3 is TGCGCCAGCAGCGGGACCCCAGATACGCAGTATTTT. The entire variable domain, with the rest obtained from reference TRBV5-1 and TRBJ2-3, is as follows: KAGVTQTPRYLIKTRGQQVTLSCSPISGHRSVSWYQQTPGQGLQFLFEYFSETQRNKGNFPGRFSGRQFSNSRSEMNVSTLELGDSALYLCASSGTPDTQYFGPGTRLTVL.

This clonotype was recorded a few times. The CDR3 loop is CASTPRQGVAGELFF. As DNA, the CDR3 is TGTGCCAGCACCCCGAGACAGGGCGTCGCCGGGGAGCTGTTTTTT. The chain is built from TRBV6-1 and TRBJ2-2, with 7 bases that match TRBD1. The germline V gene has CDR1 MNHNS and CDR2 SASEGT. This CDR3 spans 15 amino acids. Trimming took 7 bases from V and 6 from J; bases not matched to a gene: 11.